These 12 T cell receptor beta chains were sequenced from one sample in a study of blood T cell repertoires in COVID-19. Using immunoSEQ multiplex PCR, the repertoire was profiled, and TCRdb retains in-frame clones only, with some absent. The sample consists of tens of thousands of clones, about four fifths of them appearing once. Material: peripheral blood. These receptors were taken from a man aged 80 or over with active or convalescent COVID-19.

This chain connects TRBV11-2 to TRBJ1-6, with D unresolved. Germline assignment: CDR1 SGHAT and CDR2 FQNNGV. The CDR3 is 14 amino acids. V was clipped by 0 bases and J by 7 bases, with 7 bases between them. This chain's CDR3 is CASSLDYGNSPLHF. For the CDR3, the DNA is TGTGCCAGCAGCTTAGATTACGGGAATTCACCCCTCCACTTT. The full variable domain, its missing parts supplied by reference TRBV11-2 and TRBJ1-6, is EAGVAQSPRYKIIEKRQSVAFWCNPISGHATLYWYQQILGQGPKLLIQFQNNGVVDDSQLPKDRFSAERLKGVDSTLKIQPAKLEDSAVYLCASSLDYGNSPLHFGNGTRLTVT.

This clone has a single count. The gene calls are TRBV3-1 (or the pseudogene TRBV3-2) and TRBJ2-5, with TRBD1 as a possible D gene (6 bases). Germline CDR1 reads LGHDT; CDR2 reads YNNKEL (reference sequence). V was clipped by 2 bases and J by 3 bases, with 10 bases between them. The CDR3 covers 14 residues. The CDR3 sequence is CASSQNGQKETQYF. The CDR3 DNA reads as TGTGCCAGCAGCCAAAATGGACAGAAAGAGACCCAGTACTTC.

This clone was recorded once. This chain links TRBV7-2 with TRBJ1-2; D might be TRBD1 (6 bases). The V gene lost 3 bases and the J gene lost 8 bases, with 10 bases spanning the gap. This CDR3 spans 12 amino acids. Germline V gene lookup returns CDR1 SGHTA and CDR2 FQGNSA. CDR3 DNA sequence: TGTGCCAGCAGCTTCTACAGGGAGGGCTACACCTTC. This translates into CASSFYREGYTF.

The CDR3 loop is CSVEVTVEETQYF. CDR3 bases: TGCAGCGTTGAAGTGACAGTAGAAGAGACCCAGTACTTC. The V gene is TRBV29-1, the J gene TRBJ2-5, with TRBD1 as a possible D gene (5 bases). V shed 1 base and J shed 3 bases, with 9 bases lying between them. The germline CDR1 and CDR2 sequences are SQVTM and ANQGSEA. The CDR3 runs 13 residues.

The chain's CDR3 is CASSVTDSNQPQHF. The CDR3 coding sequence is TGTGCCAGCAGTGTAACAGATAGCAATCAGCCCCAGCATTTT. The chain combines TRBV2 with TRBJ1-5; D is undetermined. Germline-derived CDR1 and CDR2 are SNHLY and FYNNEI. This CDR3 is 14 amino acids long. With 4 bases removed from V and 0 bases from J, the gap between germline ends came to 7 bases.

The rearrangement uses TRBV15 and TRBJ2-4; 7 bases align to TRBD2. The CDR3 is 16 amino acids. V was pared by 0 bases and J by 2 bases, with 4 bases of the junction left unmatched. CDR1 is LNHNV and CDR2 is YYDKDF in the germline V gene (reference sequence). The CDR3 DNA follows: TGTGCCACCAGCAGAGAGGGAGGGTTTACCAAAAACATTCAGTACTTC. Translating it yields CATSREGGFTKNIQYF.

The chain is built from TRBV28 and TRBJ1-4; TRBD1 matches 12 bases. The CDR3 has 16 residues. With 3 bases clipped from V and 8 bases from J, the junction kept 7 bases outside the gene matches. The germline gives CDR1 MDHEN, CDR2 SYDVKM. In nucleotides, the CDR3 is TGTGCCAGCAGTTTCCGGGACAGGGGGCTACAGGAAAAACTGTTTTTT. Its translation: CASSFRDRGLQEKLFF.

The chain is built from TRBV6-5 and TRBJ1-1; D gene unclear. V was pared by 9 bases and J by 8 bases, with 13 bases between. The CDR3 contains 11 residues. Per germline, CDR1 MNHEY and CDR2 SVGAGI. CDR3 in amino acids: CASFETGEAFF. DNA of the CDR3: TGTGCCAGTTTCGAAACGGGGGAAGCTTTCTTT.

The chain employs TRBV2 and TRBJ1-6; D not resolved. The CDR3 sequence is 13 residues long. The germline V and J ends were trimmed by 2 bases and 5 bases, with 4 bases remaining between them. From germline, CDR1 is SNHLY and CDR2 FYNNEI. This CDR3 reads CASSEQNNSPLHF. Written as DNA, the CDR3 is TGTGCCAGCAGTGAACAGAATAATTCACCCCTCCACTTT.

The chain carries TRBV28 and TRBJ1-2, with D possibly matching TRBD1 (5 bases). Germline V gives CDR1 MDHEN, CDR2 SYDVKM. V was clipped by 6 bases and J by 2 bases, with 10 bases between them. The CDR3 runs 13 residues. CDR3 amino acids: CASSPGGNYGYTF. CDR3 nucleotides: TGTGCCAGCAGCCCGGGGGGGAACTATGGCTACACCTTC.

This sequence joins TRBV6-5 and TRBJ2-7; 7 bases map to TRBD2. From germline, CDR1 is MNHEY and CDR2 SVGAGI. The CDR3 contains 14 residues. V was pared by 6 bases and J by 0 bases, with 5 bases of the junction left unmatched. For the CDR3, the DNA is TGTGCCAGCAGGACTAGCCATAGCTCCTACGAGCAGTACTTC. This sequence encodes CASRTSHSSYEQYF.

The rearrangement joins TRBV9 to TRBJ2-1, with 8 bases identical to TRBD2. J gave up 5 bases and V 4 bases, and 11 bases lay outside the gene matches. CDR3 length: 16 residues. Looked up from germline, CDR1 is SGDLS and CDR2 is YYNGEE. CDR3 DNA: TGTGCCAGCAGCCATCTTAACAGCGGGAGCAACAATGAGCAGTTCTTC. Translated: CASSHLNSGSNNEQFF.